The T cell receptor beta chain described here comes from a study of cytomegalovirus exposure and HLA in healthy donors. The overall study: The roughly 120 validation repertoires, a later analysis reported, used the same platform as the approximately 670 first-cohort repertoires. Points from the study as a whole: In vitro confirmation showed three CMV-associated chains to be CMV antigen specific. The authors enumerated roughly 180 TCR beta chains as linked to cytomegalovirus.

In the case of this clone: The antigen remains unidentified.

Sequencing used immunoSEQ multiplex PCR; TCRdb keeps in-frame clones, though not all of them. The sample shows 260,000 or so clones, 88% of them seen only once. The germline V gene has CDR1 SGHRS and CDR2 YFSETQ. The V end lost 0 bases, the J end lost 3 bases, and 4 bases lay between the germline ends. The CDR3 consists of 12 residues. The sequence was obtained from a woman aged 18-35 years in good health and CMV-seronegative. V usage is TRBV5-1 and J usage is TRBJ2-7; D remains ambiguous. Input material: PBMCs. CDR3 sequence reads: CASSLDLYEQYF. CDR3 DNA sequence: TGCGCCAGCAGCTTGGATCTCTACGAGCAGTACTTC.